This T cell receptor (beta chain) stems from a study of T cell responses to AZD1222 COVID-19 vaccine. For the study at large: Whether given at about 4 or about 12 weeks, second doses were pooled. Study observations and caveats: The span of vaccine-associated CD4 TCRs extended across spike, with dominance at 160-218 and 743-854.

Trimming shortened V by 2 bases and J by 0 bases, and 14 bases separated the two germline ends. The CDR3 extends over 17 amino acids. Germline V gene sequence: CDR1 LGHNA, CDR2 YNFKEQ. On this clone itself: The antigen remains unidentified.

Repertoires were generated with immunoSEQ multiplex PCR, while TCRdb's copy carries only in-frame clones and drops some. Of 97,000 or so clones in the sample, approximately 90% are singletons; the top ten hold less than 3%. Sequencing was performed on peripheral blood, taken on day 0 of AZD1222 vaccination. The V and J genes are TRBV4-2 and TRBJ1-5, with unresolved D. The receptor's source is an adult in good health. The CDR3 is CASSQLPTPYSNQPQHF. For the CDR3, the DNA is TGTGCCAGCAGCCAACTCCCGACACCCTATAGCAATCAGCCCCAGCATTTT.